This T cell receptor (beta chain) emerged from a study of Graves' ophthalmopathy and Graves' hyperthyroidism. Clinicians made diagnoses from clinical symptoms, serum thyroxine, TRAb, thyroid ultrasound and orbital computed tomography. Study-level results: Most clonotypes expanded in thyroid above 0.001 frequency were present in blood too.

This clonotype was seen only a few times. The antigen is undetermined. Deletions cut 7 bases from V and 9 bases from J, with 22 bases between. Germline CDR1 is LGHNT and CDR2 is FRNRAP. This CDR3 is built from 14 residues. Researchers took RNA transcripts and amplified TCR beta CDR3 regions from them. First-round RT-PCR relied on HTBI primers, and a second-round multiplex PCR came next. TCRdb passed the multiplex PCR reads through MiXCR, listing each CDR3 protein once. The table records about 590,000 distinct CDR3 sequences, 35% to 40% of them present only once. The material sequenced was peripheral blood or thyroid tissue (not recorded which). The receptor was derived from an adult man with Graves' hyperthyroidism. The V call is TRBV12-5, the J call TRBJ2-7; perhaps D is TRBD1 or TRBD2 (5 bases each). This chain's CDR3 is CASVAPGPREGQYF. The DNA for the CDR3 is TGTGCTAGTGTGGCGCCGGGGCCGCGTGAGGGGCAGTACTTC.